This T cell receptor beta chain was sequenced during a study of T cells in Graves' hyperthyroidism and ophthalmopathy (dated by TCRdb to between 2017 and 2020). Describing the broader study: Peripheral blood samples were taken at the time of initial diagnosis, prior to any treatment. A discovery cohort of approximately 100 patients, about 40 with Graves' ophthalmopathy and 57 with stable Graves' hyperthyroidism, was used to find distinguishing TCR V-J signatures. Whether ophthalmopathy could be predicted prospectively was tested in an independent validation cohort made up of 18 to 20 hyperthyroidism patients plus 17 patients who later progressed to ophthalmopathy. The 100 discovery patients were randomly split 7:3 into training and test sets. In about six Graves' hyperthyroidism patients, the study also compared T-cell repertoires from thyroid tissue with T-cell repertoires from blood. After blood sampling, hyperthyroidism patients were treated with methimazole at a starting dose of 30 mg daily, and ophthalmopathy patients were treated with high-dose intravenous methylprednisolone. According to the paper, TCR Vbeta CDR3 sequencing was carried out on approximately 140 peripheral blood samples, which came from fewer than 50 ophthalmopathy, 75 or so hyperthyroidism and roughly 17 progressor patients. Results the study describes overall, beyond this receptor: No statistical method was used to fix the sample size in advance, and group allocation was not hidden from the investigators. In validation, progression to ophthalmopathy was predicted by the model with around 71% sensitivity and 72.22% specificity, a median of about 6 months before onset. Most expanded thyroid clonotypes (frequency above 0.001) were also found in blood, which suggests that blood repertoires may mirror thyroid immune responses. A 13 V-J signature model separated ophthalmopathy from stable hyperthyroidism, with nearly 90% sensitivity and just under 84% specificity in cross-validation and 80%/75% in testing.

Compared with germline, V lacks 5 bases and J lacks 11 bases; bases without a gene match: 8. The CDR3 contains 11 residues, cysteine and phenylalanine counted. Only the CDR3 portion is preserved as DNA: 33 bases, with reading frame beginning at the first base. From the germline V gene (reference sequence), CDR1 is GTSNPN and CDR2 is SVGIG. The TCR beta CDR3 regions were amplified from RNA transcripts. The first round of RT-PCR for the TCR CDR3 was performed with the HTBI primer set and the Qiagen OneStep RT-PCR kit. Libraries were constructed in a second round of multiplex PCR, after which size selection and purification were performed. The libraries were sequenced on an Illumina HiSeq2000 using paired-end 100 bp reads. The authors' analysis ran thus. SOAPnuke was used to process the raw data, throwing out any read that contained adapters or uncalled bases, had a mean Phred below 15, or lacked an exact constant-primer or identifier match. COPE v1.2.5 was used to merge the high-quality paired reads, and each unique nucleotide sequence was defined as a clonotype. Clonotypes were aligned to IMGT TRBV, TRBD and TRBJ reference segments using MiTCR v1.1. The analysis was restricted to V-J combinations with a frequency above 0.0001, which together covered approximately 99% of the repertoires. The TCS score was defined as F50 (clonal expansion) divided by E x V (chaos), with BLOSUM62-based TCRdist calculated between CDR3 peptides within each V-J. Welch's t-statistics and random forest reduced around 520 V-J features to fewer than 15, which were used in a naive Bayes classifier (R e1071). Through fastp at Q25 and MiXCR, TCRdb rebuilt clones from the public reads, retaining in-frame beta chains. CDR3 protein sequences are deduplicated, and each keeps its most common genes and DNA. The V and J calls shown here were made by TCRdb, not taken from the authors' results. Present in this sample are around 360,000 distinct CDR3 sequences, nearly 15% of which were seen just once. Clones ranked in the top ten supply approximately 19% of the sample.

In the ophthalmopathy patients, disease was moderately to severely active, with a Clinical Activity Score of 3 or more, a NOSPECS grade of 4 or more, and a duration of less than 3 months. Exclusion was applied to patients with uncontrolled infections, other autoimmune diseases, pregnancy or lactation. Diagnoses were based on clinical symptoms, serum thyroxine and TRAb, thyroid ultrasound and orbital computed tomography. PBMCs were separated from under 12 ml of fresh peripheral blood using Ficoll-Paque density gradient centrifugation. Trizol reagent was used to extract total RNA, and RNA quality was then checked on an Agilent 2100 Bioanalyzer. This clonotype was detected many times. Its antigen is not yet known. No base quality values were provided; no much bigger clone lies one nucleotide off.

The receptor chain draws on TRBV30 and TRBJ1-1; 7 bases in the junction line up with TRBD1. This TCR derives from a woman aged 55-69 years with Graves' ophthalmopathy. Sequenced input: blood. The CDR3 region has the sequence CAWGNRGTAFF. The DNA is TGTGCCTGGGGAAACAGGGGTACGGCTTTCTTT.